The 28 T cell receptor beta chains reported below all come from one sample, sequenced in a study of STAT5B mutations in CD4+ large granular lymphocyte leukemia. This table comes from immunoSEQ multiplex PCR, and its TCRdb copy is limited to in-frame clones, with some not included. Of about 20,000 clones listed, roughly 87% were seen once; the top ten hold around 8.4%. The sequencing sample was made of CD4+ T cells from blood buffy coats. These receptors were obtained from a human donor in good health.

The gene calls are TRBV5-4 and TRBJ1-1; D might be TRBD1 (6 bases). From germline, CDR1 is SGHNT and CDR2 YYREEE (reference sequence). The CDR3 loop spans 15 amino acids. V shed 4 bases and J shed 0 bases, with 13 bases lying between them. DNA for the CDR3: TGTGCCAGCAGCAAGGACAGACTCATGAACACTGAAGCTTTCTTT. Translating it yields CASSKDRLMNTEAFF.

J is TRBJ1-2 and V is TRBV21-1. TRBV21-1 is shown as a pseudogene. This CDR3 spans 13 amino acids. In nucleotides, the CDR3 is TGTGCCAGCAGCAGTAAGGGAAACTATGGCTACACCTTC. It codes for CASSSKGNYGYTF.

V usage is TRBV11-3 and J usage is TRBJ2-1, with D tentatively TRBD1 or TRBD2 (5 bases each). Germline V gives CDR1 SGHNT, CDR2 YENEEA. Trimming removed 6 bases at V and 7 bases at J, with 13 bases between. The CDR3 length is 13 residues. The CDR3 here is CASSTRGGNEQFF. As DNA, the CDR3 is TGTGCCAGCAGTACTAGGGGCGGAAATGAGCAGTTCTTC.

This clone was detected only once. V gene TRBV7-2 combines with J gene TRBJ2-7; unclear D gene. The V gene lost 7 bases and the J gene lost 2 bases, with 12 bases spanning the gap. This CDR3 region has 13 residues. CDR1 SGHTA and CDR2 FQGNSA come from the germline V gene. The CDR3 reads CASTVSTAYEQYF. The DNA of the CDR3 is TGTGCCAGCACCGTATCGACTGCCTACGAGCAGTACTTC. Using reference TRBV7-2 and TRBJ2-7 for the parts outside the CDR3, the full variable domain is GAGVSQSPSNKVTEKGKDVELRCDPISGHTALYWYRQSLGQGLEFLIYFQGNSAPDKSGLPSDRFSAERTGGSVSTLTIQRTQQEDSAVYLCASTVSTAYEQYFGPGTRLTVT.

The J gene is TRBJ1-5, the V gene TRBV15; D is unclear. The germline V and J ends were trimmed by 0 bases and 3 bases, with 3 bases remaining between them. CDR1 is LNHNV and CDR2 is YYDKDF in the germline V gene (reference sequence). This CDR3 comprises 13 residues. CDR3 in amino acids: CATSRDLNQPQHF. The CDR3, as DNA: TGTGCCACCAGCAGAGATCTCAATCAGCCCCAGCATTTT.

The chain is built from TRBV7-2 and TRBJ2-2; TRBD2 agrees at 8 bases. CDR3 length equals 15 residues. The germline V gene has CDR1 SGHTA and CDR2 FQGNSA. The V gene end was trimmed by 2 bases and the J gene end by 2 bases; junction bases not matched to a gene: 1. This CDR3 reads CASSLSGSNTGELFF. The CDR3 DNA reads as TGTGCCAGCAGCTTAAGCGGGAGCAACACCGGGGAGCTGTTTTTT.

J is TRBJ2-1 and V is TRBV5-1; D unclear. The germline V gene has CDR1 SGHRS and CDR2 YFSETQ. The CDR3 length is 12 residues. The germline V and J ends were trimmed by 4 bases and 8 bases, with 10 bases remaining between them. In nucleotides, the CDR3 is TGCGCCAGCAGCCAGGAGAGTGATGAGCAGTTCTTC. Its protein product is CASSQESDEQFF.

The V and J genes are TRBV5-1 and TRBJ2-6; D gene unclear. Germline loops: CDR1 SGHRS, CDR2 YFSETQ. This CDR3 region has 18 residues. V shed 3 bases and J shed 0 bases, with 16 bases lying between them. The DNA of the CDR3 is TGCGCCAGCAGCTGGGGATCCCGACCCGCCTCTGGGGCCAACGTCCTGACTTTC. It codes for CASSWGSRPASGANVLTF.

The rearrangement joins TRBV19 to TRBJ2-1; no reliable D call. The length of the CDR3 is 13 residues. Trimming left V 3 bases short and J 2 bases short, with 5 bases between. CDR1 and CDR2 from the germline V gene are LNHDA and SQIVND (reference sequence). Written as DNA, the CDR3 is TGTGCCAGTAGTATCCCCCCCTACAATGAGCAGTTCTTC. Residues: CASSIPPYNEQFF.

CDR3 sequence reads: CASSLEGGGWEQFF. The CDR3 coding sequence is TGCGCCAGCAGCTTGGAAGGTGGGGGATGGGAGCAGTTCTTC. The chain recombines TRBV5-1 with TRBJ2-1; D could derive from TRBD1 or TRBD2 (5 bases each). This CDR3 is built from 14 residues. The germline CDR1 and CDR2 sequences are SGHRS and YFSETQ. V lost 0 bases, J lost 10 bases, and 14 bases lay in between.

The V call is TRBV28, the J call TRBJ2-2; no clear D gene. V was pared by 2 bases and J by 8 bases, with 6 bases between. Germline loops: CDR1 MDHEN, CDR2 SYDVKM. This CDR3 is built from 12 residues. The CDR3 here is CASSLNWGELFF. For the CDR3, the DNA is TGTGCCAGCAGTTTAAACTGGGGGGAGCTGTTTTTT.

The genes are TRBV28 and TRBJ2-1; tentatively, D is TRBD2 (8 bases). Germline V gene lookup returns CDR1 MDHEN and CDR2 SYDVKM. This CDR3 is built from 15 residues. The ends were cut back, 7 bases at V and 3 bases at J, with 16 bases in the middle. DNA of the CDR3: TGTGCCAGCATTGCAGGGGGGACTAGCTACAATGAGCAGTTCTTC. It is translated as CASIAGGTSYNEQFF. The full variable domain, completed using reference TRBV28 and TRBJ2-1, is DVKVTQSSRYLVKRTGEKVFLECVQDMDHENMFWYRQDPGLGLRLIYFSYDVKMKEKGDIPEGYSVSREKKERFSLILESASTNQTSMYLCASIAGGTSYNEQFFGPGTRLTVL.

The V gene is TRBV28, the J gene TRBJ2-2, with 7 positions matching TRBD2. The germline gives CDR1 MDHEN, CDR2 SYDVKM. With V trimmed by 7 bases and J by 4 bases, 9 bases remained unmatched. CDR3 length equals 15 residues. The DNA for the CDR3 is TGTGCCAGCAAAGGGCGGGAGACCTCCACCGGGGAGCTGTTTTTT. It yields the protein CASKGRETSTGELFF.

The J gene is TRBJ2-5, the V gene TRBV7-2; D perhaps matches TRBD2 (6 bases). CDR3 length: 17 amino acids. V gave up 4 bases and J gave up 5 bases, with 23 bases separating them. Germline CDR1 SGHTA, CDR2 FQGNSA. The CDR3 nucleotides read TGTGCCAGCAGCTCCCCGGCCTTTGACGGGGGAAGGGAGACCCAGTACTTC. This translates into CASSSPAFDGGRETQYF.

The rearrangement uses TRBV6-6 and TRBJ2-5; D possibly matches TRBD1 or TRBD2 (5 bases each). The J call may be wrong; the DNA end is better matched by TRBJ2-7. The length of the CDR3 is 14 residues. The V gene's germline CDR1 is MNHNY and CDR2 SVGAGI (reference sequence). CDR3 DNA: TGTGCCAGCAGTTACGGGGACCCACCCTACGAGCAGTACTTC. Translating it yields CASSYGDPPYEQYF.

This clone was recorded once. J is TRBJ2-3 and V is TRBV5-1; a possible D gene is TRBD2 (5 bases). The CDR3 sequence is 15 residues long. Trimming left V 1 base short and J 0 bases short, with 9 bases between. Germline loops: CDR1 SGHRS, CDR2 YFSETQ. This CDR3 is CASSLSGGSTDTQYF. As DNA, the CDR3 is TGCGCCAGCAGCTTGTCAGGCGGGAGCACAGATACGCAGTATTTT.

The V call is TRBV2, the J call TRBJ1-1; D is possibly TRBD1 (5 bases). Trimming stripped 5 bases from V and 5 bases from J, with 15 bases between. CDR1 is SNHLY and CDR2 is FYNNEI in the germline V gene. This CDR3 has 14 residues. The CDR3: CASSPRDGGTEAFF. As DNA, the CDR3 is TGTGCCAGCAGTCCCCGGGACGGAGGGACTGAAGCTTTCTTT.

The gene calls are TRBV18 and TRBJ2-2; D could derive from TRBD1 or TRBD2 (6 bases each). V was clipped by 3 bases and J by 6 bases, with 11 bases between them. The length of the CDR3 is 14 residues. Germline V lookup: CDR1 KGHSH, CDR2 LQKENI. CDR3 nucleotide sequence: TGTGCCAGCTCACCGGGGGGCTCGGCCGGGGAGCTGTTTTTT. This translates into CASSPGGSAGELFF.

The V gene is TRBV28, the J gene TRBJ2-1, with TRBD2 matching 10 bases. The CDR3 loop spans 15 amino acids. The ends lost 3 bases at V and 7 bases at J; junction bases unmatched: 6. The germline CDR1 and CDR2 sequences are MDHEN and SYDVKM. The CDR3 nucleotides read TGTGCCAGCAGTTTGAGCGGGGGGGCTCGGAATGAGCAGTTCTTC. Encoded protein: CASSLSGGARNEQFF.

The chain has TRBV4-3 and TRBJ2-7; 8 bases map to TRBD1. This CDR3 comprises 15 residues. Trimming cost V 0 bases and J 1 base; bases outside gene matches: 2. Germline-derived CDR1 and CDR2 are LGHNA and YSLEER. DNA for the CDR3: TGCGCCAGCAGCCAAGAAACAGGGGGGTCCTACGAGCAGTACTTC. Translating it yields CASSQETGGSYEQYF.

The table lists this clone with a count of one. The chain employs TRBV29-1 and TRBJ2-1; 10 bases match TRBD2. J gave up 3 bases and V 7 bases, and 6 bases lay outside the gene matches. Germline CDR1 SQVTM, CDR2 ANQGSEA. The CDR3 extends over 14 amino acids. The CDR3 nucleotides are TGCAGCGCTGAGCGGGAGGGCATCTACAATGAGCAGTTCTTC. It specifies CSAEREGIYNEQFF.

This clone turned up a few times. The chain links TRBV18 to TRBJ2-5, with no clear D. This CDR3 contains 14 residues. The V end was cut by 1 base, the J end by 1 base, with 7 bases between. Per germline, CDR1 KGHSH and CDR2 LQKENI. The CDR3 here is CASSPLSPQETQYF. CDR3 coding DNA: TGTGCCAGCTCACCACTAAGCCCCCAAGAGACCCAGTACTTC. The whole variable domain, filled in from reference TRBV18 and TRBJ2-5, reads NAGVMQNPRHLVRRRGQEARLRCSPMKGHSHVYWYRQLPEEGLKFMVYLQKENIIDESGMPKERFSAEFPKEGPSILRIQQVVRGDSAAYFCASSPLSPQETQYFGPGTRLLVL.

This rearrangement joins TRBV5-4 to TRBJ2-5; TRBD1 aligns across 8 bases. The J segment lost 0 bases and the V segment lost 3 bases, leaving 1 base of the junction unmatched. This CDR3 has 14 residues. Germline CDR1 is SGHNT and CDR2 is YYREEE (reference sequence). The CDR3 reads CASSWDRYQETQYF. DNA for the CDR3: TGTGCCAGCAGCTGGGACAGGTACCAAGAGACCCAGTACTTC. Using reference TRBV5-4 and TRBJ2-5 for the parts outside the CDR3, the full variable domain is ETGVTQSPTHLIKTRGQQVTLRCSSQSGHNTVSWYQQALGQGPQFIFQYYREEENGRGNFPPRFSGLQFPNYSSELNVNALELDDSALYLCASSWDRYQETQYFGPGTRLLVL.

The chain joins TRBV5-1 to TRBJ2-7; TRBD2 is a possible D gene (6 bases). V shed 1 base and J shed 4 bases, with 18 bases lying between them. This CDR3 has 16 amino acids. The germline CDR1 and CDR2 sequences are SGHRS and YFSETQ. For the CDR3, the DNA is TGCGCCAGCAGCTTGACGGGGGTGGGGAGGAGGTACGAGCAGTACTTC. It is translated as CASSLTGVGRRYEQYF. The full variable domain, with the rest looked up from reference TRBV5-1 and TRBJ2-7, is KAGVTQTPRYLIKTRGQQVTLSCSPISGHRSVSWYQQTPGQGLQFLFEYFSETQRNKGNFPGRFSGRQFSNSRSEMNVSTLELGDSALYLCASSLTGVGRRYEQYFGPGTRLTVT.

This chain uses TRBV7-6 with TRBJ2-1; 12 bases are shared with TRBD1. This CDR3 spans 16 amino acids. Unmatched junction bases numbered 6, after V lost 0 bases and J lost 9 bases. CDR1 is SGHVS, CDR2 FNYEAQ, per germline. CDR3 nucleotide sequence: TGTGCCAGCAGCTTAGCGGGACAGGGGGCCATTAGTGAGCAGTTCTTC. Amino acid sequence: CASSLAGQGAISEQFF.

The V and J genes are TRBV5-6 and TRBJ1-2, with D perhaps TRBD1 (6 bases). Per germline, CDR1 SGHDT and CDR2 YYEEEE. The V gene lost 5 bases and the J gene lost 6 bases, with 17 bases spanning the gap. The CDR3 has 14 residues. In DNA form, the CDR3 reads TGTGCCAGCAGGTCCTGGGGGGCAAGGGATGGCTACACCTTC. Its translation is CASRSWGARDGYTF. The full variable domain, with the rest looked up from reference TRBV5-6 and TRBJ1-2, is DAGVTQSPTHLIKTRGQQVTLRCSPKSGHDTVSWYQQALGQGPQFIFQYYEEEERQRGNFPDRFSGHQFPNYSSELNVNALLLGDSALYLCASRSWGARDGYTFGSGTRLTVV.

J is TRBJ2-7 and V is TRBV19, with D perhaps matching TRBD1 (6 bases). Trimming shortened V by 3 bases and J by 3 bases, and 15 bases separated the two germline ends. Per germline, CDR1 LNHDA and CDR2 SQIVND (reference sequence). The CDR3 totals 15 residues. The CDR3: CASSIRGQKNYEQYF. CDR3 bases: TGTGCCAGTAGTATCCGTGGACAGAAAAACTACGAGCAGTACTTC. The entire variable domain, with the rest obtained from reference TRBV19 and TRBJ2-7, is as follows: DGGITQSPKYLFRKEGQNVTLSCEQNLNHDAMYWYRQDPGQGLRLIYYSQIVNDFQKGDIAEGYSVSREKKESFPLTVTSAQKNPTAFYLCASSIRGQKNYEQYFGPGTRLTVT.

The chain employs TRBV7-2 and TRBJ2-3, with TRBD2 matching over 13 bases. The V and J ends lost 4 bases and 2 bases, in that order; junction bases with no gene match: 3. Per the germline V gene, CDR1 is SGHTA and CDR2 is FQGNSA. The CDR3 has 16 amino acids. CDR3: CASSSGLAGFTDTQYF. The DNA of the CDR3 is TGTGCCAGCAGCTCGGGACTAGCGGGGTTCACAGATACGCAGTATTTT.